Presented here are 18 T cell receptor beta chains from one specimen sequenced in a study of vaccination and CD4 T cells after COVID-19 (dated by TCRdb to between 2021 and 2024). Antigen specificity for these receptors is unknown. Receptors were amplified or captured by PCR. The instrument given in TCRdb is Illumina iSeq 100. At the Johns Hopkins FTIC core, DNA from the cultured CD4+ T cells underwent TCR sequencing with the Oncomine TCR Beta short-read assay. TCRdb cleaned the public reads at Q25 with fastp, built clones with MiXCR and kept in-frame beta chains. Rows with a matching CDR3 protein are joined into one entry that keeps the most common DNA and genes. The sample table records about 5,200 distinct CDR3 sequences; 35% to 45% of these occur just once. The ten largest clonotypes hold almost 35% of the sample. The treatment or condition label corresponds to: approximately nine-day PBMC culture with coronavirus spike peptide pools or control peptides (ViraFEST assay).

Sample: CD4+ T cells from blood, cultured in vitro. The receptors stem from a human donor who had recovered from COVID-19.

This clonotype was seen only a few times. The rearrangement uses TRBV7-2 and TRBJ2-7; D remains unclear. The CDR3 has 13 residues. V dropped 4 bases and J dropped 3 bases, with 10 bases sitting between them. Germline V gives CDR1 SGHTA, CDR2 FQGNSA. The CDR3 spells CASSSRFDYEQYF. In nucleotides, the CDR3 is TGTGCCAGCAGCTCCCGTTTTGACTACGAGCAGTACTTC.

The CDR3 loop is CASSFGGGNTEAFF. Written as DNA, the CDR3 is TGTGCCAGCAGTTTTGGGGGGGGGAACACTGAAGCTTTCTTT. This sequence joins TRBV6-5 and TRBJ1-1; D might be TRBD1 (5 bases). The CDR3 extends over 14 amino acids. The V end was cut by 4 bases, the J end by 1 base, with 10 bases between. Germline values: CDR1 MNHEY, CDR2 SVGAGI.

This clonotype was seen once. The chain recombines TRBV12-3 or TRBV12-4 with TRBJ2-1, with 9 positions matching TRBD1. J lost 5 bases, V lost 5 bases, and 10 bases had no gene match. The CDR3 spans 16 residues. The CDR3 bases are TGTGCCAGCAGTCTTACCCCGGGACAGGGTAACAATGAGCAGTTCTTC. It codes for CASSLTPGQGNNEQFF.

The CDR3 region has the DNA TGTGCCAGCAGAGTTAGAACTAGGGGGGAGACCCAGTACTTC. Its protein product is CASRVRTRGETQYF. The V gene is TRBV7-3, the J gene TRBJ2-5; a possible D gene is TRBD1 (6 bases). Germline CDR1 and CDR2: SGHTA and FQGTGA. CDR3 length equals 14 residues. Trimming shortened V by 6 bases and J by 5 bases, and 16 bases separated the two germline ends.

This clonotype has only a few counts. CDR3 residues: CASSQVMGNQPQHF. The CDR3 DNA follows: TGTGCCAGCAGCCAAGTGATGGGTAACCAGCCCCAGCATTTT. The gene calls are TRBV3-1 and TRBJ1-5; D call uncertain. Germline CDR1 LGHDT, CDR2 YNNKEL (reference sequence). The CDR3 spans 14 residues. With 1 base removed from V and 7 bases from J, the gap between germline ends came to 11 bases.

The V call is TRBV20-1, the J call TRBJ2-5; D gene uncertain. CDR1 is DFQATT and CDR2 is SNEGSKA in the germline V gene (reference sequence). This CDR3 has 12 amino acids. Trimming pared 3 bases from V and 4 bases from J, leaving 9 bases between. Here the CDR3 reads CSARTAGETQYF. CDR3 bases: TGCAGTGCTAGGACCGCCGGAGAGACCCAGTACTTC.

In its sample, this clonotype was seen a few times. The chain couples TRBV19 to TRBJ2-7, with 10 bases aligning to TRBD1. The CDR3 extends over 15 amino acids. V lost 5 bases and J lost 4; bases outside the gene matches: 8. Germline CDR1 LNHDA, CDR2 SQIVND (reference sequence). The CDR3 loop is CASSEEPGQGYEQYF. The CDR3 DNA is TGTGCCAGTAGTGAAGAACCGGGACAGGGGTACGAGCAGTACTTC.

The genes are TRBV10-2 and TRBJ2-5, with TRBD1 as a possible D gene (6 bases). CDR1 is WSHSY and CDR2 is SAAADI in the germline V gene. Trimming stripped 6 bases from V and 5 bases from J, with 16 bases between. This CDR3 is 14 amino acids long. CDR3 nucleotides: TGCGCCAGCAGGACGAACAGGGCCGGGGAGACCCAGTACTTC. Translating it yields CASRTNRAGETQYF.

The chain is built from TRBV15 and TRBJ1-4; D is ambiguous. Trimming pared 0 bases from V and 5 bases from J, leaving 4 bases between. Per germline, CDR1 LNHNV and CDR2 YYDKDF (reference sequence). The CDR3 length is 13 residues. The CDR3 bases are TGTGCCACCAGCAGAGACCCGAATGAAAAACTGTTTTTT. Its translation is CATSRDPNEKLFF. The full variable domain, rest sourced from reference TRBV15 and TRBJ1-4, is DAMVIQNPRYQVTQFGKPVTLSCSQTLNHNVMYWYQQKSSQAPKLLFHYYDKDFNNEADTPDNFQSRRPNTSFCFLDIRSPGLGDTAMYLCATSRDPNEKLFFGSGTQLSVL.

J is TRBJ2-1 and V is TRBV20-1; D might be TRBD2 (5 bases). The CDR3 consists of 14 residues. V lost 3 bases and J 5 bases, leaving 14 bases between the germline ends. Germline V gene sequence: CDR1 DFQATT, CDR2 SNEGSKA (reference sequence). CDR3 sequence (DNA): TGCAGTGCTAGCAGAGGGTATAGGGACAATGAGCAGTTCTTC. Residues: CSASRGYRDNEQFF.

V gene TRBV12-3 or TRBV12-4 combines with J gene TRBJ2-1; 7 nucleotides align to TRBD2. The CDR3 contains 11 residues. J was trimmed by 15 bases and V by 1 base; bases with no gene match: 3. The chain's CDR3 is CASSLGGGVFF. In DNA, the CDR3 is TGTGCCAGCAGTTTAGGGGGGGGAGTGTTCTTC.

This clonotype was detected a few times. The V gene is TRBV15, the J gene TRBJ1-5; tentative D call: TRBD1 (5 bases). There are 14 residues in the CDR3. Germline-derived CDR1 and CDR2 are LNHNV and YYDKDF (reference sequence). Deletions cut 3 bases from V and 6 bases from J, with 12 bases between. CDR3 sequence (DNA): TGTGCCACCAGCAGTAGACAGATCGGTCAGCCCCAGCATTTT. This sequence encodes CATSSRQIGQPQHF. Combining the CDR3 with reference TRBV15 and TRBJ1-5 gives the whole variable domain DAMVIQNPRYQVTQFGKPVTLSCSQTLNHNVMYWYQQKSSQAPKLLFHYYDKDFNNEADTPDNFQSRRPNTSFCFLDIRSPGLGDTAMYLCATSSRQIGQPQHFGDGTRLSIL.

This sequence joins TRBV6-1 and TRBJ2-5; 8 bases fit TRBD1. The trim removed 6 bases at V and 2 bases at J, leaving 8 bases unmatched. Germline V gene lookup returns CDR1 MNHNS and CDR2 SASEGT. The length of the CDR3 is 15 residues. DNA of the CDR3: TGTGCCAGCAGACGACAGGGGCAAGCACAAGAGACCCAGTACTTC. Translation gives CASRRQGQAQETQYF.

The gene calls are TRBV19 and TRBJ2-1, with 10 bases lining up with TRBD2. This CDR3 contains 19 residues. Germline assignment: CDR1 LNHDA and CDR2 SQIVND (reference sequence). Trimming removed 3 bases from V and 8 bases from J; junction bases left unmatched: 19. The DNA for the CDR3 is TGTGCCAGTAGTATTGGATTGGGGCTAGCGGGAGTTTCTTGGTATGAGCAGTTCTTC. Translating it yields CASSIGLGLAGVSWYEQFF.

V usage is TRBV25-1 and J usage is TRBJ2-5; TRBD2 aligns across 8 bases. V lost 3 bases and J lost 4; bases outside the gene matches: 4. CDR1 and CDR2 from the germline V gene are MGHDK and SYGVNS. The CDR3 extends over 14 amino acids. The CDR3 bases are TGTGCCAGCAGTGATAGGCTAGCGGGAGAGACCCAGTACTTC. Protein sequence: CASSDRLAGETQYF.

In this sample, this clonotype turned up a few times. The chain uses TRBV2 and TRBJ1-5; no reliable D call. With 1 base removed from V and 0 bases from J, the gap between germline ends came to 1 base. Germline loops: CDR1 SNHLY, CDR2 FYNNEI. The CDR3 is 13 residues long. CDR3 coding DNA: TGTGCCAGCAGTGAAGTTAGCAATCAGCCCCAGCATTTT. Protein product: CASSEVSNQPQHF.

V and J are TRBV4-2 and TRBJ2-2, with D tentatively TRBD2 (6 bases). Deletions cut 4 bases from V and 4 bases from J, with 19 bases between. The CDR3 has 17 residues. CDR1 is LGHNA, CDR2 YNFKEQ, per germline. CDR3 DNA: TGTGCCAGCAGCCTGGGTTTTCCGGGAGCGGGCACCGGGGAGCTGTTTTTT. It specifies CASSLGFPGAGTGELFF.

A few counts support this clonotype. The V and J genes are TRBV5-4 and TRBJ2-3; D is ambiguous. This CDR3 comprises 14 residues. The germline V gene encodes CDR1 SGHNT and CDR2 YYREEE (reference sequence). V dropped 1 base and J dropped 0 bases, with 6 bases sitting between them. The CDR3 DNA is TGTGCCAGCAGCTTGATGGGGAGCACAGATACGCAGTATTTT. Encoded protein: CASSLMGSTDTQYF.